These T cell receptor beta chains were read from a single sample in a study of T cells in localized non-small cell lung cancer. Assay used: immunoSEQ multiplex PCR; TCRdb lists only in-frame clones, some missing. The table lists roughly 90,000 clones, around 90% of them singletons. The input for sequencing was PBMCs, taken before any cancer treatment. These receptors all come from a woman aged 35-75 years with stage II squamous cell lung carcinoma. Both conserved end residues are part of each CDR3. D genes are given only for firm matches. The size entry is marked missing in some rows and otherwise reads once, few, many or a size class.

clone size	D gene	V gene	CDR3 length	J gene	CDR3 protein	CDR3 DNA
-	-	TRBV15	15	TRBJ2-7	CATSRDLQDTYEQYF	TGTGCCACCAGCAGAGATCTACAGGACACCTACGAGCAGTACTTC
-	TRBD1	TRBV2	15	TRBJ2-3	CASSGDRGVTDTQYF	TGTGCCAGCAGTGGGGACAGGGGGGTCACAGATACGCAGTATTTT
few	-	TRBV5-1	15	TRBJ1-1	CASSLRGMGEPEAFF	TGCGCCAGCAGCTTGCGCGGGATGGGCGAGCCTGAAGCTTTCTTT
-	TRBD2	TRBV7-9	18	TRBJ2-3	CASSPPGLAGRGTDTQYF	TGTGCCAGCAGCCCGCCGGGACTAGCGGGCCGCGGCACAGATACGCAGTATTTT
-	-	TRBV11-2	16	TRBJ1-5	CASSLGGGPPLQPQHF	TGTGCCAGCAGCTTAGGGGGTGGACCCCCCCTTCAGCCCCAGCATTTT
once	-	TRBV6-1	15	TRBJ1-6	CASSGQETYNSPLHF	TGTGCCAGCAGTGGCCAGGAGACCTATAATTCACCCCTCCACTTT
-	-	TRBV14	13	TRBJ1-2	CASNRGTGYGYTF	TGTGCCAGCAACCGGGGGACTGGGTATGGCTACACCTTC
-	TRBD1	TRBV2	14	TRBJ2-5	CASLTGAWEETQYF	TGTGCCAGTCTGACAGGGGCGTGGGAAGAGACCCAGTACTTC
-	-	TRBV13	18	TRBJ2-3	CASSDTQGKYSSTDTQYF	TGTGCCAGCAGCGACACACAGGGAAAGTATTCTAGCACAGATACGCAGTATTTT
-	-	TRBV19	13	TRBJ1-1	CASSITGGSEAFF	TGTGCCAGTAGTATAACGGGGGGTAGTGAAGCTTTCTTT
-	TRBD2	TRBV7-7	15	TRBJ2-5	CASSLAGLAAETQYF	TGTGCCAGCAGCTTAGCGGGACTAGCTGCGGAGACCCAGTACTTC
-	-	TRBV5-6	12	TRBJ2-7	CASSLEGREQYF	TGTGCCAGCAGCTTGGAGGGCCGCGAGCAGTACTTC
-	-	TRBV6-1	11	TRBJ1-1	CASDRGTEAFF	TGTGCCTCCGACCGGGGGACTGAAGCTTTCTTT
-	-	TRBV5-4	12	TRBJ2-7	CASSKDSYEQYF	TGTGCCAGCAGCAAGGACAGCTACGAGCAGTACTTC
once	TRBD1	TRBV6-5	14	TRBJ1-2	CASSYLDRGYGYTF	TGTGCCAGCAGTTACTTGGACAGGGGTTATGGCTACACCTTC
-	TRBD2	TRBV11-2	15	TRBJ2-1	CASSSGTSGSYEQFF	TGTGCCAGCAGCTCAGGGACTAGCGGGAGTTATGAGCAGTTCTTC
-	-	TRBV29-1	12	TRBJ2-3	CSVVLVTDTQYF	TGCAGCGTTGTCCTGGTCACAGATACGCAGTATTTT
-	-	TRBV2	12	TRBJ1-1	CASLIQNTEAFF	TGTGCCAGCTTGATCCAGAACACTGAAGCTTTCTTT
-	TRBD1	TRBV4-1	15	TRBJ2-1	CASSQESTGGYEQFF	TGCGCCAGCAGCCAAGAAAGTACAGGGGGTTATGAGCAGTTCTTC
-	-	TRBV13	15	TRBJ2-1	CASSLRGRGYNEQFF	TGTGCCAGCAGCTTACGTGGGCGAGGGTACAATGAGCAGTTCTTC
-	-	TRBV21-1	16	TRBJ2-1	CASSTEGLAGYNEQFF	TGTGCCAGCAGCACCGAGGGTCTGGCGGGGTACAATGAGCAGTTCTTC
-	-	TRBV27	13	TRBJ1-5	CASSRGSNQPQHF	TGTGCCAGCAGTCGGGGGTCAAATCAGCCCCAGCATTTT
-	-	TRBV6-1	14	TRBJ1-1	CASSEAGGDTEAFF	TGTGCCAGCAGTGAAGCTGGCGGGGACACTGAAGCTTTCTTT
few	TRBD1	TRBV9	15	TRBJ1-2	CASSVGGTGGYGYTF	TGTGCCAGCAGCGTAGGAGGGACAGGGGGCTATGGCTACACCTTC
-	-	TRBV10-1	15	TRBJ1-1	CASSELVGPNTEAFF	TGCGCCAGCAGTGAGCTTGTGGGACCGAACACTGAAGCTTTCTTT
-	-	TRBV7-9	16	TRBJ2-1	CASSLGGSSVYNEQFF	TGTGCCAGCAGCTTAGGGGGGTCTAGCGTCTACAATGAGCAGTTCTTC
-	-	TRBV10-2	16	TRBJ1-5	CASSEFPPRGNQPQHF	TGCGCCAGCAGTGAGTTTCCACCCCGGGGCAATCAGCCCCAGCATTTT
-	-	TRBV10-3	15	TRBJ2-2	CAISRDTQNTGELFF	TGTGCCATCAGCCGGGACACCCAGAACACCGGGGAGCTGTTTTTT
-	TRBD1	TRBV29-1	15	TRBJ1-2	CSAGQGALGSYGYTF	TGCAGCGCCGGACAGGGGGCCCTAGGCTCCTATGGCTACACCTTC
few	TRBD2	TRBV28	13	TRBJ2-3	CASSFGGLATQYF	TGTGCCAGCAGTTTCGGGGGACTAGCAACGCAGTATTTT
-	TRBD2	TRBV10-1	20	TRBJ2-1	CAIEKGTSGKNISSYNEQFF	TGCGCCATCGAAAAAGGGACTAGCGGGAAAAACATTAGCTCCTACAATGAGCAGTTCTTC
-	-	TRBV5-5	12	TRBJ2-7	CASSLANYEQYF	TGTGCCAGCAGCCTGGCGAACTACGAGCAGTACTTC
-	TRBD2	TRBV6-6	15	TRBJ2-7	CASRAAGGPLGEQYF	TGTGCCAGCAGGGCGGCGGGGGGGCCCCTCGGCGAGCAGTACTTC
-	-	TRBV5-1	14	TRBJ1-2	CASTRGQTGYGYTF	TGCGCCAGCACTAGGGGCCAGACGGGCTATGGCTACACCTTC
-	-	TRBV4-2	16	TRBJ1-1	CASSPRAREWDTEAFF	TGTGCCAGCAGCCCCCGTGCCAGGGAGTGGGACACTGAAGCTTTCTTT
-	-	TRBV5-6	15	TRBJ2-1	CASSFLLGGVDEQFF	TGTGCCAGCAGCTTTTTATTAGGCGGGGTGGATGAGCAGTTCTTC
-	-	TRBV6-1	13	TRBJ2-3	CASGASDTDTQYF	TGTGCCAGCGGAGCTTCCGACACAGATACGCAGTATTTT
-	-	TRBV2	15	TRBJ2-7	CASSGALEFTYEQYF	TGTGCCAGCAGCGGTGCCCTGGAGTTTACCTACGAGCAGTACTTC
-	-	TRBV27	15	TRBJ2-1	CASSLWRESHNEQFF	TGTGCCAGCAGTTTATGGAGGGAGTCCCACAATGAGCAGTTCTTC
-	-	TRBV29-1	15	TRBJ2-2	CSVGVTGLNTGELFF	TGCAGCGTGGGGGTCACCGGCCTGAACACCGGGGAGCTGTTTTTT
-	-	TRBV27	11	TRBJ2-7	CASRGPHEQYF	TGTGCCAGCAGGGGACCGCACGAGCAGTACTTC
-	TRBD2	TRBV20-1	11	TRBJ2-7	CSANSGFEQYF	TGCAGTGCTAATAGCGGGTTCGAGCAGTACTTC
once	-	TRBV6-6	15	TRBJ1-2	CASSAQPGLSYGYTF	TGTGCCAGCAGTGCCCAACCGGGACTCTCGTATGGCTACACCTTC
-	-	TRBV7-9	14	TRBJ2-5	CASSLEGRGETQYF	TGTGCCAGCAGCTTAGAAGGTCGGGGGGAGACCCAGTACTTC
-	-	TRBV10-3	17	TRBJ2-1	CAISESGRGSTYNEQFF	TGTGCCATCAGTGAGTCGGGCAGGGGATCGACCTACAATGAGCAGTTCTTC
-	TRBD1	TRBV19	15	TRBJ1-5	CASRLGDRVNQPQHF	TGTGCCAGTAGACTAGGGGACAGGGTTAATCAGCCCCAGCATTTT
-	TRBD2	TRBV7-8	19	TRBJ2-1	CASSLVASGGVSSYNEQFF	TGTGCCAGCAGCTTAGTGGCTAGCGGGGGGGTAAGCTCCTACAATGAGCAGTTCTTC
once	-	TRBV9	13	TRBJ1-6	CASSGGGSSPLHF	TGTGCCAGCAGCGGTGGGGGGAGTTCACCCCTCCACTTT
-	-	TRBV5-6	16	TRBJ2-1	CASSHTIRTNLHEQFF	TGTGCCAGCAGCCATACGATAAGGACTAATCTTCATGAGCAGTTCTTC
few	TRBD2	TRBV7-8	15	TRBJ2-1	CASSPTSGRAPPAFF	TGTGCCAGCAGCCCAACTAGCGGGAGGGCTCCCCCGGCGTTCTTC
-	-	TRBV11-1	12	TRBJ1-1	CASSEVNTEAFF	TGTGCCAGCAGCGAGGTAAACACTGAAGCTTTCTTT